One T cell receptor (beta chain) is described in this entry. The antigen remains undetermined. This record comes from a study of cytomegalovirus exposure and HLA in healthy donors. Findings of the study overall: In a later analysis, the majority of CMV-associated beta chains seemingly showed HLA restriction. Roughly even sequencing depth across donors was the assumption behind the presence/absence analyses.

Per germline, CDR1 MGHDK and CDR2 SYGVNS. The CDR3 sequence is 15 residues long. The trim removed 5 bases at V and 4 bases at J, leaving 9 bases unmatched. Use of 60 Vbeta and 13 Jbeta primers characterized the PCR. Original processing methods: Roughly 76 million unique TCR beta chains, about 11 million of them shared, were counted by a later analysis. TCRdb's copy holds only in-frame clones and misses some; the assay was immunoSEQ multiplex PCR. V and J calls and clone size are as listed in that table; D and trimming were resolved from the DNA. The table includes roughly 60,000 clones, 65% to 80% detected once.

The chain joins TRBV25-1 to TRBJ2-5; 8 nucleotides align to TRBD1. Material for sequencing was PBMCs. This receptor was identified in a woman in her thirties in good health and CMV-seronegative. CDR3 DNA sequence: TGTGCCAGCAGTCTTTTTTCAGGGGGCGTAGAGACCCAGTACTTC. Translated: CASSLFSGGVETQYF.